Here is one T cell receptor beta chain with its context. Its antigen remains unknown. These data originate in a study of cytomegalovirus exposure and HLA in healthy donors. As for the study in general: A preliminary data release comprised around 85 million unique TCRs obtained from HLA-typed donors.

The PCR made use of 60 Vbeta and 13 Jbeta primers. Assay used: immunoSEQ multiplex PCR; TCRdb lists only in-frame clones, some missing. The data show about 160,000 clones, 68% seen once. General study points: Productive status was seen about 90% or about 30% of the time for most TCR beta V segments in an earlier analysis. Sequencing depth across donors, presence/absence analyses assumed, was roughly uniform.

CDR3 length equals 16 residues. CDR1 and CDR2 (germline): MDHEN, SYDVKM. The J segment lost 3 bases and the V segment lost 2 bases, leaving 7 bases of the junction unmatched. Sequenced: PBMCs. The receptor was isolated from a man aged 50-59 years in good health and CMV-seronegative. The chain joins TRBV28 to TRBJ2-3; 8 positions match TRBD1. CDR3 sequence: CASSLAGRGRTDTQYF. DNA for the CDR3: TGTGCCAGCAGTTTAGCGGGCAGGGGGCGAACAGATACGCAGTATTTT.